Below are 10 T cell receptor beta chains sequenced from a single sample in a study of T-cell reconstitution after alpha-beta-depleted transplantation in children. During its preparation, the TCRbeta library received unique molecular identifiers. Via MiXCR, TCRdb re-called the PCR reads, giving one row per CDR3 protein. The table has a few hundred thousand distinct CDR3 sequences, 7.5% to 10% seen once. Source: PBMCs from the stem cell graft donor, taken from the stem cell graft. The receptors shown here come from a human donor who donated a stem cell graft to a child with SCID.

This clonotype came up many times. This chain joins TRBV20-1 and TRBJ1-2; a possible D gene is TRBD1 (5 bases). V lost 3 bases, J lost 8 bases, and 22 bases lay in between. CDR1 is DFQATT and CDR2 is SNEGSKA in the germline V gene (reference sequence). The CDR3 runs 15 residues. CDR3 DNA sequence: TGCAGTGCTAGTCCCAGAGGAGGGGAAGGGGTCGGCTACACCTTC. This translates into CSASPRGGEGVGYTF.

In regard to this clonotype: A much larger clonotype is one base distant, so this may be a read error. This chain connects TRBV21-1 to TRBJ2-1. TRBV21-1 is annotated as a pseudogene. This CDR3 has 12 residues. In nucleotides, the CDR3 is TGTGCCAGCAGCAAATTCGACGCAGCGCAGTTCTTC. This translates into CASSKFDAAQFF.

Only a few counts were recorded for this clonotype. The chain is built from TRBV20-1 and TRBJ1-2; 10 bases line up with TRBD1. CDR3 length: 13 residues. J lost 7 bases, V lost 6 bases, and 8 bases had no gene match. Germline V gene data show CDR1 as DFQATT and CDR2 as SNEGSKA (reference sequence). DNA of the CDR3: TGCAGTGCCACGACAGGGGGCGCTGGTGGCTACACCTTC. Amino acids: CSATTGGAGGYTF.

A note on this clonotype: A much larger clone is a single base away; this may be a read error. This chain joins TRBV7-9 and TRBJ1-2; possible D gene TRBD1, 5 bases. Germline V gene lookup returns CDR1 SEHNR and CDR2 FQNEAQ (reference sequence). There are 13 residues in the CDR3. CDR3 region: CASSVAGEGGYTF. The CDR3, as DNA: TGTGCCAGCAGCGTAGCGGGGGAGGGAGGCTACACCTTC.

This clonotype has ten or more counts. The chain is built from TRBV5-1 and TRBJ2-7; D uncertain. This CDR3 region has 14 residues. Trimming took 0 bases from V and 0 from J, leaving 7 bases between them. Germline V lookup: CDR1 SGHRS, CDR2 YFSETQ. CDR3 DNA sequence: TGCGCCAGCAGCTTGGACAGAGACTCCTACGAGCAGTACTTC. It specifies CASSLDRDSYEQYF.

This clonotype was detected a few times. This rearrangement joins TRBV5-1 to TRBJ1-1, with D possibly being TRBD1 (5 bases). With 5 bases removed from V and 0 bases from J, the gap between germline ends came to 11 bases. CDR1 and CDR2 (germline): SGHRS, YFSETQ. The CDR3 consists of 14 residues. DNA of the CDR3: TGCGCCAGCAGGGGACTGGGAGTGAACACTGAAGCTTTCTTT. Its protein is CASRGLGVNTEAFF.

V usage is TRBV6-2 or TRBV6-3 and J usage is TRBJ2-1; TRBD2 aligns across 15 bases. CDR3 length: 15 residues. Trimming took 8 bases from V and 8 from J; bases not matched to a gene: 7. The germline CDR1 and CDR2 sequences are MNHEY and SVGEGT. Here the CDR3 reads CASLLGLAGGDEQFF. The DNA for the CDR3 is TGTGCCAGCTTGCTCGGACTAGCGGGGGGGGATGAGCAGTTCTTC.

The sample holds many counts of this clonotype. The rearrangement joins TRBV5-1 to TRBJ2-3; 11 positions match TRBD2. Germline trimming cut 6 bases from V and 1 base from J; bases unmatched to any gene: 7. Germline V gene sequence: CDR1 SGHRS, CDR2 YFSETQ. This CDR3 comprises 16 residues. This CDR3 is CASKRQTSGGTDTQYF. CDR3 nucleotide sequence: TGCGCCAGCAAGAGACAGACTAGCGGGGGCACAGATACGCAGTATTTT.

The J gene is TRBJ2-7, the V gene TRBV4-1; no firm D call. This CDR3 is 17 amino acids long. Trimming stripped 2 bases from V and 2 bases from J, with 19 bases between. Germline V lookup: CDR1 MGHRA, CDR2 YSYEKL. The CDR3 reads CASSQQVGLGGAYEQYF. CDR3 in DNA: TGCGCCAGCAGCCAACAAGTCGGGCTCGGTGGGGCCTACGAGCAGTACTTC.

The table lists this clonotype with many counts. The V call is TRBV5-1, the J call TRBJ2-3; the D gene is possibly TRBD1 (6 bases). The CDR3 runs 12 residues. Germline V gene lookup returns CDR1 SGHRS and CDR2 YFSETQ. V was shortened by 6 bases and J by 3 bases, with 8 bases between the two germline ends. The CDR3 nucleotides are TGCGCCAGCATCGGACAGACAGATACGCAGTATTTT. The encoded protein is CASIGQTDTQYF.